A single sample is the source of the 5 T cell receptor beta chains below, sequenced in a study of shared clonotypes between healthy human individuals. Generated by immunoSEQ multiplex PCR, the TCRdb table keeps only in-frame clones and is missing some. The sample has about 600,000 clones, around 97% seen once; the top ten hold 0.057%. Sequences were obtained from naive CD4+ T cells sorted from blood. The sample's subset: CD45RA+ positively selected. All receptors derive from a woman aged 30 to 39 in good health.

This rearrangement joins TRBV11-2 to TRBJ2-1, with 8 positions matching TRBD2. CDR1 is SGHAT and CDR2 is FQNNGV in the germline V gene. The J segment lost 6 bases and the V segment lost 4 bases, leaving 14 bases of the junction unmatched. The CDR3 has 17 amino acids. CDR3 residues: CASSSPWLAGGRNEQFF. CDR3 nucleotides: TGTGCCAGCAGCTCTCCTTGGTTGGCGGGAGGTCGCAATGAGCAGTTCTTC.

This chain connects TRBV6-5 to TRBJ2-1; possibly TRBD1 for D (6 bases). V gave up 6 bases and J gave up 4 bases, with 16 bases separating them. Germline CDR1 reads MNHEY; CDR2 reads SVGAGI. This CDR3 comprises 15 residues. In DNA, the CDR3 is TGTGCCAGCAGCCTAAAACAGGGTTCTTACAATGAGCAGTTCTTC. This sequence encodes CASSLKQGSYNEQFF.

The chain combines TRBV5-1 with TRBJ2-7, with 11 nucleotides matching TRBD2. Per germline, CDR1 SGHRS and CDR2 YFSETQ. V shed 4 bases, J shed 3 bases, and the junction held 6 bases outside the gene matches. CDR3 size: 15 residues. CDR3 amino acids: CASSLTSGTNYEQYF. In nucleotides, the CDR3 is TGCGCCAGCAGCCTGACTAGCGGGACTAACTACGAGCAGTACTTC. The full variable domain, completed using reference TRBV5-1 and TRBJ2-7, is KAGVTQTPRYLIKTRGQQVTLSCSPISGHRSVSWYQQTPGQGLQFLFEYFSETQRNKGNFPGRFSGRQFSNSRSEMNVSTLELGDSALYLCASSLTSGTNYEQYFGPGTRLTVT.

The chain carries TRBV7-2 and TRBJ1-1; D is ambiguous. The V gene lost 1 base and the J gene lost 5 bases, with 11 bases spanning the gap. This CDR3 comprises 14 residues. From germline, CDR1 is SGHTA and CDR2 FQGNSA. The CDR3 nucleotides read TGTGCCAGCAGCTTAGAATTGAGGACTACTGAAGCTTTCTTT. As protein: CASSLELRTTEAFF.

The chain recombines TRBV5-1 with TRBJ2-1, with 7 bases identical to TRBD2. The CDR3 length is 13 residues. Germline loops: CDR1 SGHRS, CDR2 YFSETQ. Trimming removed 0 bases from V and 10 bases from J; junction bases left unmatched: 4. The CDR3: CASSLGLAPEQFF. DNA for the CDR3: TGCGCCAGCAGCTTGGGACTAGCCCCCGAGCAGTTCTTC.